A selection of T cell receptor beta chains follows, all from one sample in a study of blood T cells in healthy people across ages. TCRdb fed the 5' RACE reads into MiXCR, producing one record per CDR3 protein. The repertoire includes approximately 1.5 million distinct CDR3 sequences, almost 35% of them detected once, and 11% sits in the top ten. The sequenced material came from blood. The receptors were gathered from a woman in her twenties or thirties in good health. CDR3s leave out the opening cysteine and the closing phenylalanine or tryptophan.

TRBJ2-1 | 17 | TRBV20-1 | SARVVGGGPLSSYNEQF
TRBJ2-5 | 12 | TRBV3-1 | ASSQDEIQETQY
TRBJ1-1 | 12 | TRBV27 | ASLRGLGNTEAF
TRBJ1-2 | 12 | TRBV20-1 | SATRTGTNYGYT
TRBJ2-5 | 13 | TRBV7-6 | TSSATQGPGETQY
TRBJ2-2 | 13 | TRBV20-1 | SARGARENTGELF
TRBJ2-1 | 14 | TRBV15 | ATTQFPGPTRHEQF
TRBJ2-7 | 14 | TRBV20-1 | SARVDSGGAWDEQY
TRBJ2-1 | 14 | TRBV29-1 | SVESNLWGGYNEQF
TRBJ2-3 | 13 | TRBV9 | ASSVAGQGADTQY